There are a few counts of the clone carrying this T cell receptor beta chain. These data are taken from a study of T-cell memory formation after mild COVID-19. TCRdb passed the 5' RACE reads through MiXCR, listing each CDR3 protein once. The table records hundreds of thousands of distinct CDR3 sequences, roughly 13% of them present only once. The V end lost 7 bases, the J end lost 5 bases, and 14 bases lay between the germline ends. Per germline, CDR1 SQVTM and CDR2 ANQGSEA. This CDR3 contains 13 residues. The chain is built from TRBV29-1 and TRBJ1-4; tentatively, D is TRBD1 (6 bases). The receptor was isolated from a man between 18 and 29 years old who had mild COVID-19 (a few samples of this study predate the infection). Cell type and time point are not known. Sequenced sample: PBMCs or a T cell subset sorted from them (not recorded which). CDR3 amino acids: CSEERQANEKLFF. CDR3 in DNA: TGCAGCGAAGAACGACAGGCCAATGAAAAACTGTTTTTT.